This T cell receptor beta chain is from a study of graft-versus-host responses after intestinal transplantation. Study-wide context: Every recipient had anti-thymocyte globulin induction and around 3 years of tacrolimus plus steroids.

Clones were sequenced by immunoSEQ multiplex PCR, and TCRdb holds only the in-frame ones, with some missing. Here the sample spans roughly 99,000 clones, roughly 83% being singletons. Germline V gene sequence: CDR1 SGHVS, CDR2 FNYEAQ. V gave up 2 bases and J gave up 0 bases, with 20 bases separating them. The CDR3 runs 19 residues. This chain connects TRBV7-6 to TRBJ2-1; a weak D match, TRBD2 (7 bases). Here the sequenced sample was PBMCs, taken 255 days after intestinal transplant. The receptor's source is a human patient who received an intestinal transplant, so some T cells may come from the graft donor. DNA of the CDR3: TGTGCCAGCAGCTTAAATATCCGGGGGGCCCAAAGCTCCTACAATGAGCAGTTCTTC. This sequence encodes CASSLNIRGAQSSYNEQFF.